The clone carrying this T cell receptor beta chain was observed a single time. This sample is part of a study of T cell responses to AZD1222 COVID-19 vaccine. Germline V gene lookup returns CDR1 SGHTS and CDR2 YDEGEE. The ends lost 2 bases at V and 3 bases at J; junction bases unmatched: 10. This CDR3 is 16 amino acids long. Profiling relied on immunoSEQ multiplex PCR, and the TCRdb table lists in-frame clones only, not all of them. Among 85,000 to 90,000 clones listed, 85% to 90% were seen once. The chain joins TRBV5-8 to TRBJ1-2; 7 bases match TRBD1. This TCR was recovered from an adult in good health. The sequenced sample was peripheral blood, obtained on day 0 of MenACWY control vaccination. The CDR3 DNA is TGTGCCAGCAGCTTTTTGGGGCGCGGGACAGACTATGGCTACACCTTC. This codes for CASSFLGRGTDYGYTF.